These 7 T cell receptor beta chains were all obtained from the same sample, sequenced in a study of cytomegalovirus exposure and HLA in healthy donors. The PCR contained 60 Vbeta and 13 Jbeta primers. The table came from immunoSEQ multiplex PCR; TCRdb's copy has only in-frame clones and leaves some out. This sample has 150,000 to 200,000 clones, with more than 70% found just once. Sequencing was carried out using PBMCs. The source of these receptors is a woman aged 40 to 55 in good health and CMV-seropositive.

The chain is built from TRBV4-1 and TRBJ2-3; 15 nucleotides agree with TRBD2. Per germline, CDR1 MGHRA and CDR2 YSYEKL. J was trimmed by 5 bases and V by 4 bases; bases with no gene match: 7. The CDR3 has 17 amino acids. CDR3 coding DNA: TGCGCCAGCAGCCGACAGGGACTAGCGGGAGGTGGAGATACGCAGTATTTT. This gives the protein CASSRQGLAGGGDTQYF.

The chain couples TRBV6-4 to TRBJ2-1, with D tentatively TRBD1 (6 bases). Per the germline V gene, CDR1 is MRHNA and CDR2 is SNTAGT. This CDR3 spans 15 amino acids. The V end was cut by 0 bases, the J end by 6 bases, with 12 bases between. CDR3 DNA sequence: TGTGCCAGCAGTGACTCGGCAGGGGAGCTCAATGAGCAGTTCTTC. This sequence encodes CASSDSAGELNEQFF.

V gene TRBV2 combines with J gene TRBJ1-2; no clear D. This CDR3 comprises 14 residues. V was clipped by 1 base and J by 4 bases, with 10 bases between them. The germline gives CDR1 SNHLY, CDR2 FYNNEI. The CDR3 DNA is TGTGCCAGCAGTGAAGGGGCGTCGCGCTATGGCTACACCTTC. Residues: CASSEGASRYGYTF.

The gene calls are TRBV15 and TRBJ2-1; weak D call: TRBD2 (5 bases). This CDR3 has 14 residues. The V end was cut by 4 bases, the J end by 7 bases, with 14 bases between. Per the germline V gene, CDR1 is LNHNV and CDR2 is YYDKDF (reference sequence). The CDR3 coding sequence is TGTGCCACCAGCAAAGGGAGTTTTATGAATGAGCAGTTCTTC. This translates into CATSKGSFMNEQFF. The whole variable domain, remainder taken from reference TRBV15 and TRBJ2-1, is DAMVIQNPRYQVTQFGKPVTLSCSQTLNHNVMYWYQQKSSQAPKLLFHYYDKDFNNEADTPDNFQSRRPNTSFCFLDIRSPGLGDTAMYLCATSKGSFMNEQFFGPGTRLTVL.

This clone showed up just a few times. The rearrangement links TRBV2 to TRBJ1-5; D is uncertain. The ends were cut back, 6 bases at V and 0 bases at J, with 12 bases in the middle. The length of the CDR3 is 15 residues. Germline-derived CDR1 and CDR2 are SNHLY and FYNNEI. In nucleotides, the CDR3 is TGTGCCAGCAGGACCGTCAGGAATAGCAATCAGCCCCAGCATTTT. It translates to CASRTVRNSNQPQHF.

The CDR3 region has the DNA TGTGCCAGCAGTAGGACAGGGAACTCCTACGAGCAGTACTTC. Residues: CASSRTGNSYEQYF. V and J are TRBV6-1 and TRBJ2-7; 8 bases line up with TRBD1. The junction had 3 bases not matched to a gene; V was cut back by 5 bases and J by 0 bases. Germline V gene lookup returns CDR1 MNHNS and CDR2 SASEGT. CDR3 length equals 14 residues.

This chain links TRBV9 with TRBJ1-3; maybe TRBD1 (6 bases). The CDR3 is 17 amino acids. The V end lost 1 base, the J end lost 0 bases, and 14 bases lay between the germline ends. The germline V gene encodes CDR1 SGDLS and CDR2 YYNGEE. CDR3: CASSVNAGANSGNTIYF. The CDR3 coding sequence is TGTGCCAGCAGCGTAAATGCGGGGGCGAACTCTGGAAACACCATATATTTT.